The clone carrying this T cell receptor (beta chain) is categorized as medium-sized. Its antigen is currently unknown. Unmatched junction bases numbered 0, after V lost 2 bases and J lost 4 bases. The length of the CDR3 is 13 residues. Germline loops: CDR1 MDHEN, CDR2 SYDVKM. As processed by the authors: CDR3 was compared across clinicopathological groups, and the resulting differences were used to build a distant-metastasis classifier for papillary thyroid cancer. From the PCR reads, TCRdb re-called clones with MiXCR. What appears here as the V and J calls and clone size reflects TCRdb's work, not the paper's. The sample holds 15,000 to 20,000 clones, less than 25% seen once. Prior to thyroid surgery, none of the patients had received any treatment. The sample belongs to a study of metastatic and nonmetastatic thyroid tumors. In the study overall: Repertoires were compared across blood and tumor or nodule tissue from malignant and benign thyroid patients. Study-wide results and caveats: It was reportedly found that TCR beta diversity was significantly higher in malignant thyroid tumors than in benign nodules, a difference seen in both blood and tumor samples.

V and J are TRBV28 and TRBJ2-5; 8 positions agree with TRBD2. The sequence came from a female donor with papillary thyroid cancer or a benign thyroid nodule (not recorded which). Some clones in this sample may be carry-over from other donors' samples. The sequenced material came from adjacent normal tissue. This CDR3 is CASSLLAGETQYF. As DNA, the CDR3 is TGTGCCAGCAGTTTACTAGCGGGAGAGACCCAGTACTTC.